This note documents a single T cell receptor beta chain sequence. TCRdb keeps only in-frame clones here, not all; method: immunoSEQ multiplex PCR. The sample consists of about 79,000 clones, 85% to 95% of them appearing once. The data stem from a study of technical replicates of blood from several donors. Germline V CDR1 and CDR2: MGHRA, YSYEKL. This CDR3 region has 13 residues. The V and J ends lost 2 bases and 4 bases respectively, with 8 bases between them. This chain connects TRBV4-1 to TRBJ1-1, with D possibly matching TRBD1 (5 bases). Sequences were obtained from T cells isolated from PBMCs. The TCR comes from a human donor in good health. The CDR3 protein is CASSQQGSTEAFF. CDR3 DNA sequence: TGCGCCAGCAGCCAACAGGGCTCCACTGAAGCTTTCTTT.